One and the same sample provided the 32 T cell receptor beta chains below, sequenced in a study of CD8 T cells in Susac syndrome. RNA was extracted with the RNeasy kit, and a quantity of roughly 0.5 to 1 ug was reverse transcribed using random hexamers. TCRdb re-called the immunoSEQ multiplex PCR reads through MiXCR, storing one row per CDR3 protein. This table holds fewer than 150,000 distinct CDR3 sequences, 90% to 95% found once. Sequenced input: CD8+ T cells from PBMCs. Source of these receptors: a human donor with multiple sclerosis.

The genes are TRBV18 and TRBJ2-7; TRBD1 matches at 8 bases. Germline-derived CDR1 and CDR2 are KGHSH and LQKENI. This CDR3 contains 14 residues. The J segment lost 4 bases and the V segment lost 5 bases, leaving 7 bases of the junction unmatched. The CDR3 region is CASSTDRVGYEQYF. In DNA form, the CDR3 reads TGTGCCAGCTCAACGGACAGGGTGGGTTACGAGCAGTACTTC. The full variable domain, in which reference TRBV18 and TRBJ2-7 provide the parts outside the CDR3, is NAGVMQNPRHLVRRRGQEARLRCSPMKGHSHVYWYRQLPEEGLKFMVYLQKENIIDESGMPKERFSAEFPKEGPSILRIQQVVRGDSAAYFCASSTDRVGYEQYFGPGTRLTVT.

The J gene is TRBJ1-2, the V gene TRBV19; the D is unclear. The V gene lost 8 bases and the J gene lost 5 bases, with 12 bases spanning the gap. This CDR3 has 12 amino acids. The germline V gene has CDR1 LNHDA and CDR2 SQIVND (reference sequence). CDR3 region: CASHLGPYGYTF. The CDR3 DNA follows: TGTGCCAGTCACCTCGGGCCTTATGGCTACACCTTC.

The rearrangement links TRBV19 to TRBJ2-7; D may be TRBD1 or TRBD2 (6 bases each). V was pared by 8 bases and J by 4 bases, with 15 bases between. The length of the CDR3 is 13 residues. Germline V CDR1 and CDR2: LNHDA, SQIVND (reference sequence). CDR3 in DNA: TGTGCCAGTGGAGGAAGGGGGGAGTACGAGCAGTACTTC. It yields the protein CASGGRGEYEQYF.

This clonotype was counted only a few times. The rearrangement joins TRBV7-9 to TRBJ2-7; D possibly uses TRBD1 or TRBD2 (5 bases each). Germline V gene sequence: CDR1 SEHNR, CDR2 FQNEAQ (reference sequence). The CDR3 sequence is 18 residues long. Trimming took off 5 bases at V and 2 bases at J, with 25 bases between the two ends. In DNA, the CDR3 is TGTGCCAGCAGCCCACCCCCGGGACGGACCCGAAATACCTACGAGCAGTACTTC. It translates to CASSPPPGRTRNTYEQYF. The variable domain in full, with the rest retrieved from reference TRBV7-9 and TRBJ2-7, is DTGVSQNPRHKITKRGQNVTFRCDPISEHNRLYWYRQTLGQGPEFLTYFQNEAQLEKSRLLSDRFSAERPKGSFSTLEIQRTEQGDSAMYLCASSPPPGRTRNTYEQYFGPGTRLTVT.

The V and J genes are TRBV3-1 and TRBJ1-2; tentative D call: TRBD1 (5 bases). V lost 2 bases, J lost 8 bases, and 12 bases lay in between. The CDR3 is 13 amino acids. Germline V CDR1 and CDR2: LGHDT, YNNKEL (reference sequence). This CDR3 is CASSQPGNEGYTF. CDR3 DNA: TGTGCCAGCAGCCAACCAGGGAACGAGGGCTACACCTTC.

V and J are TRBV5-6 and TRBJ2-1; D not certain. V lost 0 bases to trimming and J lost 9 bases, with 7 bases between them. CDR1 is SGHDT, CDR2 YYEEEE, per germline. This CDR3 spans 12 amino acids. As DNA, the CDR3 is TGTGCCAGCAGCTTGGCCGTGTCTGAGCAGTTCTTC. It codes for CASSLAVSEQFF.

The chain carries TRBV13 and TRBJ1-2; D is uncertain. Looked up from germline, CDR1 is PRHDT and CDR2 is FYEKMQ (reference sequence). V was pared by 1 base and J by 8 bases, with 14 bases between. The CDR3 spans 14 residues. CDR3 nucleotide sequence: TGTGCCAGCAGCTTAGAGTCGGCAGGTCGGGGCTACACCTTC. Its translation: CASSLESAGRGYTF.

This clonotype has just one count. This chain links TRBV4-1 with TRBJ1-5, with unresolved D. The CDR3 has 13 amino acids. V was trimmed by 8 bases and J by 0 bases, leaving 8 bases between them. The germline V gene encodes CDR1 MGHRA and CDR2 YSYEKL. The CDR3 spells CASGENSNQPQHF. The CDR3, as DNA: TGCGCCAGCGGCGAGAATAGCAATCAGCCCCAGCATTTT.

The chain carries TRBV11-2 and TRBJ2-1; possible D gene TRBD2, 5 bases. The CDR3 has 13 amino acids. The V end lost 0 bases, the J end lost 9 bases, and 9 bases lay between the germline ends. The germline V gene encodes CDR1 SGHAT and CDR2 FQNNGV. The CDR3 protein is CASSLEHSGEQFF. The CDR3 coding sequence is TGTGCCAGCAGCTTAGAGCACAGCGGTGAGCAGTTCTTC. The whole variable domain, filled in from reference TRBV11-2 and TRBJ2-1, reads EAGVAQSPRYKIIEKRQSVAFWCNPISGHATLYWYQQILGQGPKLLIQFQNNGVVDDSQLPKDRFSAERLKGVDSTLKIQPAKLEDSAVYLCASSLEHSGEQFFGPGTRLTVL.

The chain has TRBV7-9 and TRBJ2-2; D not certain. This CDR3 comprises 13 residues. The V gene lost 8 bases and the J gene lost 6 bases, with 13 bases spanning the gap. Germline values: CDR1 SEHNR, CDR2 FQNEAQ (reference sequence). The CDR3 region is CASVYGFAGELFF. The CDR3 region has the DNA TGTGCCAGCGTCTACGGTTTCGCCGGGGAGCTGTTTTTT.

The chain uses TRBV2 and TRBJ2-1; TRBD2 is a possible D gene (5 bases). Germline V CDR1 and CDR2: SNHLY, FYNNEI. V lost 5 bases and J 0 bases, leaving 8 bases between the germline ends. This CDR3 has 14 residues. CDR3 region: CASSSGFSYNEQFF. CDR3 bases: TGTGCCAGCAGTAGCGGATTCTCCTACAATGAGCAGTTCTTC. Filled out from reference TRBV2 and TRBJ2-1, the complete variable domain reads EPEVTQTPSHQVTQMGQEVILRCVPISNHLYFYWYRQILGQKVEFLVSFYNNEISEKSEIFDDQFSVERPDGSNFTLKIRSTKLEDSAMYFCASSSGFSYNEQFFGPGTRLTVL.

This chain links TRBV23-1 with TRBJ1-5; D not resolved. TRBV23-1 is filed as an ORF, its function uncertain. Trimming removed 1 base from V and 1 base from J, with 8 bases in between. The CDR3 contains 15 residues. This CDR3 reads CASSQLEQSNQPQHF. CDR3 nucleotides: TGCGCCAGCAGTCAATTGGAACAAAGCAATCAGCCCCAGCATTTT.

The V and J genes are TRBV6-2 or TRBV6-3 and TRBJ2-7; D possibly uses TRBD1 or TRBD2 (6 bases each). V was clipped by 3 bases and J by 3 bases, with 12 bases between them. Germline-derived CDR1 and CDR2 are MNHEY and SVGEGT. This CDR3 is 14 amino acids long. The CDR3: CASSYDGGFYEQYF. The CDR3, as DNA: TGTGCCAGCAGTTATGACGGGGGCTTCTACGAGCAGTACTTC.

The chain carries TRBV29-1 and TRBJ1-1; D ambiguous. CDR3 size: 11 residues. Germline lookup yields CDR1 SQVTM and CDR2 ANQGSEA. The germline V and J ends were trimmed by 7 bases and 6 bases, with 12 bases remaining between them. CDR3 in DNA: TGCAGCGCCGTGGTTTGGGCTGAAGCTTTCTTT. It translates to CSAVVWAEAFF.

The gene calls are TRBV2 and TRBJ1-3; D not resolved. Germline CDR1 and CDR2: SNHLY and FYNNEI. Trimming pared 9 bases from V and 0 bases from J, leaving 9 bases between. The CDR3 sequence is 13 residues long. The CDR3: CASVPVSGNTIYF. The DNA of the CDR3 is TGTGCCAGTGTACCCGTCTCTGGAAACACCATATATTTT.

The chain has TRBV4-3 and TRBJ2-5; no reliable D call. The length of the CDR3 is 16 residues. V lost 0 bases and J lost 1, with 12 bases in between. Germline V gene sequence: CDR1 LGHNA, CDR2 YSLEER. The CDR3 here is CASSQDYGPPQETQYF. The CDR3 bases are TGCGCCAGCAGCCAAGATTACGGGCCCCCCCAAGAGACCCAGTACTTC.

This chain joins TRBV28 and TRBJ1-2; TRBD1 agrees at 12 bases. Germline CDR1 is MDHEN and CDR2 is SYDVKM. The CDR3 loop spans 15 amino acids. V lost 10 bases, J lost 6 bases, and 12 bases stayed unmatched. The CDR3 DNA reads as TGTGCCACCACTTACCCGGGACAGGGGGCGCATGGCTACACCTTC. Amino acids: CATTYPGQGAHGYTF.

This chain joins TRBV19 and TRBJ1-1; unclear D gene. The V and J ends lost 5 bases and 1 base respectively, with 11 bases between them. The CDR3 extends over 14 amino acids. Looked up from germline, CDR1 is LNHDA and CDR2 is SQIVND (reference sequence). The CDR3 region is CASSLGYGNTEAFF. DNA of the CDR3: TGTGCCAGTAGTTTGGGGTACGGGAACACTGAAGCTTTCTTT.

This clonotype was detected once. V is TRBV12-3 or TRBV12-4 and J is TRBJ1-2; D remains ambiguous. Trimming took off 5 bases at V and 3 bases at J, with 10 bases between the two ends. The CDR3 is made up of 13 amino acids. The CDR3: CASSETNDYGYTF. In DNA form, the CDR3 reads TGTGCCAGCAGTGAGACAAACGACTATGGCTACACCTTC.

This rearrangement joins TRBV19 to TRBJ2-7, with TRBD1 matching 10 bases. J lost 3 bases, V lost 1 base, and 3 bases had no gene match. CDR1 LNHDA and CDR2 SQIVND come from the germline V gene (reference sequence). This CDR3 is 15 amino acids long. CDR3 residues: CASSIGGTGVYEQYF. In DNA form, the CDR3 reads TGTGCCAGTAGTATAGGCGGGACAGGGGTCTACGAGCAGTACTTC.

This clonotype was observed a few times. The chain recombines TRBV11-2 with TRBJ2-1; D not certain. The V gene lost 3 bases and the J gene lost 6 bases, with 3 bases spanning the gap. This CDR3 spans 11 amino acids. Germline values: CDR1 SGHAT, CDR2 FQNNGV. CDR3 in amino acids: CASSFTNEQFF. The CDR3 nucleotides are TGTGCCAGCAGCTTCACCAATGAGCAGTTCTTC.

The rearrangement uses TRBV6-1 and TRBJ1-1, with D possibly TRBD1 on 6 matching bases. This CDR3 region has 16 residues. The ends were cut back, 1 base at V and 0 bases at J, with 12 bases in the middle. Germline CDR1 MNHNS, CDR2 SASEGT. In DNA, the CDR3 is TGTGCCAGCAGTGAAGTTTTCCGGGGGCTGAACACTGAAGCTTTCTTT. Translation: CASSEVFRGLNTEAFF.

The chain has TRBV3-1 and TRBJ2-1, with 7 bases that match TRBD2. The CDR3 runs to 13 residues. The germline V gene has CDR1 LGHDT and CDR2 YNNKEL (reference sequence). The ends lost 0 bases at V and 9 bases at J; junction bases unmatched: 2. CDR3 nucleotide sequence: TGTGCCAGCAGCCAAGAACTAGCGAGTGAGCAGTTCTTC. This translates into CASSQELASEQFF.

The J gene is TRBJ2-5, the V gene TRBV6-6; TRBD1 agrees at 7 bases. The V gene's germline CDR1 is MNHNY and CDR2 SVGAGI (reference sequence). The trim removed 6 bases at V and 3 bases at J, leaving 7 bases unmatched. The CDR3 has 14 amino acids. The CDR3 DNA follows: TGTGCCAGCAGGGCACAGGGGAGTAAAGAGACCCAGTACTTC. This encodes CASRAQGSKETQYF.

This chain connects TRBV6-2 or TRBV6-3 to TRBJ1-5; D gene uncertain. The germline V and J ends were trimmed by 6 bases and 1 base, with 13 bases remaining between them. Per germline, CDR1 MNHEY and CDR2 SVGEGT. There are 15 residues in the CDR3. Here the CDR3 reads CASSPRLGSNQPQHF. CDR3 bases: TGTGCCAGCAGCCCCCGGCTTGGGAGCAATCAGCCCCAGCATTTT.

This chain connects TRBV20-1 to TRBJ1-1; D not resolved. The CDR3 length is 11 residues. V gave up 6 bases and J gave up 7 bases, with 12 bases separating them. CDR1 is DFQATT, CDR2 SNEGSKA, per germline (reference sequence). The CDR3 is CSADPDGEAFF. CDR3 DNA: TGCAGTGCCGACCCGGACGGTGAAGCTTTCTTT.

The chain employs TRBV28 and TRBJ2-5; D remains unclear. Trimming removed 8 bases from V and 7 bases from J, with 11 bases in between. Germline CDR1 and CDR2: MDHEN and SYDVKM. The CDR3 sequence is 11 residues long. CDR3 nucleotides: TGTGCCAGCCTCCGCTTTGGGACCCAGTACTTC. Translation gives CASLRFGTQYF. Using reference TRBV28 and TRBJ2-5 for the parts outside the CDR3, the full variable domain is DVKVTQSSRYLVKRTGEKVFLECVQDMDHENMFWYRQDPGLGLRLIYFSYDVKMKEKGDIPEGYSVSREKKERFSLILESASTNQTSMYLCASLRFGTQYFGPGTRLLVL.

This clonotype was seen a few times. This sequence joins TRBV11-2 and TRBJ2-7; D not certain. This CDR3 region has 12 residues. Trimming removed 3 bases at V and 6 bases at J, with 9 bases between. Germline V gives CDR1 SGHAT, CDR2 FQNNGV. For the CDR3, the DNA is TGTGCCAGCAGCTTTCTTAGTTTCGAGCAGTACTTC. Encoded protein: CASSFLSFEQYF.

The rearrangement links TRBV6-6 to TRBJ1-5; D is possibly TRBD1 (5 bases). The germline V gene encodes CDR1 MNHNY and CDR2 SVGAGI (reference sequence). The CDR3 contains 14 residues. The V end was cut by 8 bases, the J end by 0 bases, with 11 bases between. CDR3 nucleotide sequence: TGTGCCAGCTGGTGGGGGGGTAGCAATCAGCCCCAGCATTTT. Its translation is CASWWGGSNQPQHF.

The count of this clonotype is one. Its ends do not fully match the called genes, so a read error is possible. This sequence joins TRBV9 and TRBJ2-7, with TRBD2 matching over 12 bases. This CDR3 has 15 amino acids. Germline V gene sequence: CDR1 SGDLS, CDR2 YYNGEE. CDR3 bases: TGTGCCAACAGCGACCTAGCGGGAGGGCCCAACGAGCAGTACTTC. Translated, it gives CANSDLAGGPNEQYF.

V gene TRBV7-9 combines with J gene TRBJ1-5; unclear D gene. There are 12 residues in the CDR3. Germline assignment: CDR1 SEHNR and CDR2 FQNEAQ (reference sequence). V dropped 6 bases and J dropped 6 bases, with 9 bases sitting between them. The CDR3 spells CASSWGGQPQHF. DNA of the CDR3: TGTGCCAGCAGTTGGGGTGGTCAGCCCCAGCATTTT.

The chain couples TRBV9 to TRBJ1-1; 7 bases line up with TRBD1. This CDR3 is built from 16 residues. Losses at the gene ends were 1 base for V and 1 base for J; bases not matched to a gene: 7. Germline CDR1 reads SGDLS; CDR2 reads YYNGEE. The CDR3 coding sequence is TGTGCCAGCAGCGTAAACCGGGACAGCGCGAACACTGAAGCTTTCTTT. Its protein product is CASSVNRDSANTEAFF.